The TCR beta chain described here comes from a study of cytomegalovirus exposure and HLA in healthy donors. Study context: In an earlier analysis, 95 million to 130 million unique TCR beta sequences were found from some 200 million T cells. General observations from the study: About 87% or about 30% of the time was how often most TCR beta V segments were productive, according to an earlier analysis. The authors enumerated around 150 TCR beta chains as linked to cytomegalovirus.

Vbeta (60) and Jbeta (13) primers were used in the PCR. Sequencing was performed with immunoSEQ multiplex PCR; in TCRdb, only in-frame clones are kept and a portion is missing. The table records 100,000 to 150,000 clones, approximately 80% of them present only once. CDR3 length: 14 amino acids. V was trimmed by 5 bases and J by 6 bases, leaving 14 bases between them. Germline CDR1 MDHEN, CDR2 SYDVKM. Points on this clone: Its cognate antigen is unknown.

The sample was PBMCs. This chain links TRBV28 with TRBJ2-1, with D tentatively TRBD2 (6 bases). The source is a woman between 40 and 50 years old in good health and CMV-seropositive. The CDR3 nucleotides read TGTGCCAGCAGTACCCACGGGGGTCTCAATGAGCAGTTCTTC. Encoded protein: CASSTHGGLNEQFF.